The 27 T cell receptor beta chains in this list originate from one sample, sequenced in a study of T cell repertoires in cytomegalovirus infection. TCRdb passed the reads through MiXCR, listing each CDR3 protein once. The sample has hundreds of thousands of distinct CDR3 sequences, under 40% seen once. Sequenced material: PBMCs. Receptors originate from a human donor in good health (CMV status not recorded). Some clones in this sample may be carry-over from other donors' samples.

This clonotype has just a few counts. The CDR3 spells CASSQEGAGNIQYF. CDR3 in DNA: TGCGCCAGCAGCCAAGAGGGGGCAGGTAACATTCAGTACTTC. The chain uses TRBV4-1 and TRBJ2-4; a weak D match, TRBD1 (6 bases). Trimming cost V 0 bases and J 7 bases, with 10 bases left between them. Germline CDR1 MGHRA, CDR2 YSYEKL. The CDR3 totals 14 residues.

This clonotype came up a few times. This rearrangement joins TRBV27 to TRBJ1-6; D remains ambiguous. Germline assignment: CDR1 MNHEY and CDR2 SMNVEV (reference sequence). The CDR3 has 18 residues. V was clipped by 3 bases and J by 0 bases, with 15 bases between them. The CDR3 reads CASSFSGMLSSYNSPLHF. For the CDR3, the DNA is TGTGCCAGCAGTTTTTCTGGGATGCTAAGCTCCTATAATTCACCCCTCCACTTT.

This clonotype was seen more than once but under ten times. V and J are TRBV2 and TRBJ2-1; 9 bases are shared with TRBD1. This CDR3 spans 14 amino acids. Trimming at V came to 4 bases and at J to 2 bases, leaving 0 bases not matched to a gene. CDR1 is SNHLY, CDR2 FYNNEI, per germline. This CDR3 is CASSGDRAYNEQFF. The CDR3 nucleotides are TGTGCCAGCAGTGGGGACAGGGCCTACAATGAGCAGTTCTTC.

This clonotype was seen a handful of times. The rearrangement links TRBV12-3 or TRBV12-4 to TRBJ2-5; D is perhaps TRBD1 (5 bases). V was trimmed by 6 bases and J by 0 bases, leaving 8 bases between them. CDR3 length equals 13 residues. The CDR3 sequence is CASSRQNQETQYF. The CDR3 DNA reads TGTGCCAGCAGCCGACAGAACCAAGAGACCCAGTACTTC.

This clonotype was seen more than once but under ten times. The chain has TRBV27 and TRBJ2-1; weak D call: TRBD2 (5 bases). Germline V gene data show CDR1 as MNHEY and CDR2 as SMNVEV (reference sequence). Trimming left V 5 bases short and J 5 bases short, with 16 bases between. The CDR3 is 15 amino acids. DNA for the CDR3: TGTGCCAGCAGTCCCCCCGGACTTAGGGACAATGAGCAGTTCTTC. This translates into CASSPPGLRDNEQFF.

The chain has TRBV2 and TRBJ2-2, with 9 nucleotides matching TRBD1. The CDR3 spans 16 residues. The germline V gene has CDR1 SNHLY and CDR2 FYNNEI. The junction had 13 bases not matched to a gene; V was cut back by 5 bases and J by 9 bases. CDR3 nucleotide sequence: TGTGCCAGCAGTAAACCCAGGGGGGACAGGGACCGGGAGCTGTTTTTT. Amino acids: CASSKPRGDRDRELFF.

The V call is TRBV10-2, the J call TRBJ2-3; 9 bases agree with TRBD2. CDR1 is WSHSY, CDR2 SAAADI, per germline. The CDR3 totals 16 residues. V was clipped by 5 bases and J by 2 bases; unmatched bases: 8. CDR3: CASSKPLAGPTDTQYF. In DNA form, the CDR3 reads TGCGCCAGCAGTAAACCTCTAGCGGGGCCCACAGATACGCAGTATTTT.

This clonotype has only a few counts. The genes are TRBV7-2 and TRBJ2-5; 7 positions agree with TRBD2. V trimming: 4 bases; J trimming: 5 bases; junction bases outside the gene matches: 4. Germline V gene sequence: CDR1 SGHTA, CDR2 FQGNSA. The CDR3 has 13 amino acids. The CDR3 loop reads CASSWGGGETQYF. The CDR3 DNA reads TGTGCCAGCAGCTGGGGGGGTGGGGAGACCCAGTACTTC.

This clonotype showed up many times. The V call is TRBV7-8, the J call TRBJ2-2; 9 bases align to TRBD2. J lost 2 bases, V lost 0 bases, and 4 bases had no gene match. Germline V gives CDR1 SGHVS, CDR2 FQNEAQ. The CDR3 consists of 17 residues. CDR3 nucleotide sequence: TGTGCCAGCAGCTTAGCTAAGCGGGGGGTAAACACCGGGGAGCTGTTTTTT. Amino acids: CASSLAKRGVNTGELFF.

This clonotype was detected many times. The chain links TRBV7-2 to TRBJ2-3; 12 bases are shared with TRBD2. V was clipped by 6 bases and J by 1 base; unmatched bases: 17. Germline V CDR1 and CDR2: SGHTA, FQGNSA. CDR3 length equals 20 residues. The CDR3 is CASSRKASSGGAVGTDTQYF. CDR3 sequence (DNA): TGTGCCAGCAGTCGAAAAGCGTCTAGCGGGGGGGCCGTGGGCACAGATACGCAGTATTTT.

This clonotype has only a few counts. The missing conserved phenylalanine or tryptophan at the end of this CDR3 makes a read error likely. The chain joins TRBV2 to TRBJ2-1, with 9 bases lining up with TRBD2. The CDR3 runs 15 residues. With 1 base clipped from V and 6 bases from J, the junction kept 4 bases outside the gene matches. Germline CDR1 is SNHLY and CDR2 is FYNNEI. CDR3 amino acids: CASSEGAGGFNEQFL. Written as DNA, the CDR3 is TGTGCCAGCAGTGAAGGAGCGGGGGGATTCAATGAGCAGTTCTTA.

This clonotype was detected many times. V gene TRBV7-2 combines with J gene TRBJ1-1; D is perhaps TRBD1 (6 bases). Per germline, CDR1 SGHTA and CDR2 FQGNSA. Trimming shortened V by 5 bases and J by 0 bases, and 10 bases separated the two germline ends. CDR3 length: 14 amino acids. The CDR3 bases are TGTGCCAGCAGCCGGGACACCGTGAACACTGAAGCTTTCTTT. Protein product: CASSRDTVNTEAFF.

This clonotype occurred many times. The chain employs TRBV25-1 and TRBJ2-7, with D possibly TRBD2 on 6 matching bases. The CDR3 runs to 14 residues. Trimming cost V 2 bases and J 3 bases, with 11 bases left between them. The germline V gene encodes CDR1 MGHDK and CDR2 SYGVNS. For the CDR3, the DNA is TGTGCCAGCAGTGAAGCGGGCGGGGTCTACGAGCAGTACTTC. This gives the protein CASSEAGGVYEQYF.

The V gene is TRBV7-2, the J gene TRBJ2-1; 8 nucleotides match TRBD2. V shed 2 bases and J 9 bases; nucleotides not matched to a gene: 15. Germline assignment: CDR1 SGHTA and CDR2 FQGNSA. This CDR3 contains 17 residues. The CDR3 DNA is TGTGCCAGCAGCTTATATATATCGGGGGGGTTTAACAGTGAGCAGTTCTTC. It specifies CASSLYISGGFNSEQFF.

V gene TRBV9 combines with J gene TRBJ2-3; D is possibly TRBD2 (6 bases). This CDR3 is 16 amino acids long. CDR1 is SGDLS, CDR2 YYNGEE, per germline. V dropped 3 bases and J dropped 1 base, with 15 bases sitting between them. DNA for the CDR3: TGTGCCAGCAGCGCCTGGGGGGATAGCGGCACAGATACGCAGTATTTT. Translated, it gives CASSAWGDSGTDTQYF. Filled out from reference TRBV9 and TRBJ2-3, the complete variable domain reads DSGVTQTPKHLITATGQRVTLRCSPRSGDLSVYWYQQSLDQGLQFLIQYYNGEERAKGNILERFSAQQFPDLHSELNLSSLELGDSALYFCASSAWGDSGTDTQYFGPGTRLTVL.

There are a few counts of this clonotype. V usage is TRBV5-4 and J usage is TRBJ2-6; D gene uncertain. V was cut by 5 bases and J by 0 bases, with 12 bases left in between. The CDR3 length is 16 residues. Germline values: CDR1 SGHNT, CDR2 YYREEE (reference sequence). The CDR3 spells CASSRALLSGANVLTF. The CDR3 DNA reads TGTGCCAGCAGTAGAGCCCTCCTCTCTGGGGCCAACGTCCTGACTTTC. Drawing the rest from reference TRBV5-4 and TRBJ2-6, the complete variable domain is ETGVTQSPTHLIKTRGQQVTLRCSSQSGHNTVSWYQQALGQGPQFIFQYYREEENGRGNFPPRFSGLQFPNYSSELNVNALELDDSALYLCASSRALLSGANVLTFGAGSRLTVL.

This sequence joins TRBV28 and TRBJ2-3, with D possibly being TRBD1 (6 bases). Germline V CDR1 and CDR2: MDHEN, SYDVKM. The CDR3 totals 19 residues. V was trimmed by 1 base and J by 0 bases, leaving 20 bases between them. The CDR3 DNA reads TGTGCCAGCAGTTTATACCCTTCCTCCGGGACACGAAGCACAGATACGCAGTATTTT. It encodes CASSLYPSSGTRSTDTQYF.

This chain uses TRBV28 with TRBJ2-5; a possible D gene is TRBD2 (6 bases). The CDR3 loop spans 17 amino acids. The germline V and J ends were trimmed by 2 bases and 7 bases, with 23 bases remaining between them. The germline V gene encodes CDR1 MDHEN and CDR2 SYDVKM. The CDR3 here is CASSLPLRDSLVGTQYF. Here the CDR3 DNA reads TGTGCCAGCAGTTTACCCCTCCGGGACTCCCTCGTAGGGACCCAGTACTTC. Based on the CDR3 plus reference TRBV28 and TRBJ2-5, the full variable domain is DVKVTQSSRYLVKRTGEKVFLECVQDMDHENMFWYRQDPGLGLRLIYFSYDVKMKEKGDIPEGYSVSREKKERFSLILESASTNQTSMYLCASSLPLRDSLVGTQYFGPGTRLLVL.

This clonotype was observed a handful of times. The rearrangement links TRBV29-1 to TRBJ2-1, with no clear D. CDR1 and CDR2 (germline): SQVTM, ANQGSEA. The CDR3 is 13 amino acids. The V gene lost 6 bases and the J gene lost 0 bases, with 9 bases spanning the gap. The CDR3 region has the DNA TGCAGCGTGCAAGCCTACTCCTACAATGAGCAGTTCTTC. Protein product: CSVQAYSYNEQFF.

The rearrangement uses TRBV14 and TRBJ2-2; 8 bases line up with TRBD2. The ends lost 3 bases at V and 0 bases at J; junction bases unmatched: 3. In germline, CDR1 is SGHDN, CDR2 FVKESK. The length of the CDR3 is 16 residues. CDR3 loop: CASSQSGGPNTGELFF. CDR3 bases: TGTGCCAGCAGCCAGAGCGGGGGCCCGAACACCGGGGAGCTGTTTTTT.

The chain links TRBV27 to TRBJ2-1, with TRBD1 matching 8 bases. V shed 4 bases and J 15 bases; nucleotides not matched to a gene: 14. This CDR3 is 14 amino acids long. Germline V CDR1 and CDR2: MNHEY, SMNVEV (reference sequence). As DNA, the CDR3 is TGTGCCAGCAGTTCTACCCCAGGGGGCCCGCGTTTGTTCTTC. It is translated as CASSSTPGGPRLFF.

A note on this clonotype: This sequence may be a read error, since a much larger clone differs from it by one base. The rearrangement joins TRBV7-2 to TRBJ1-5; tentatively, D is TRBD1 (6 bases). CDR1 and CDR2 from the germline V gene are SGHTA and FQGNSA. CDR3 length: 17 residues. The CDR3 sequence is CASSLSSGAYRNQTQHF. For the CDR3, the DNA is TGTGCCAGCAGCTTATCCTCAGGGGCCTATCGAAATCAGACCCAGCATTTT.

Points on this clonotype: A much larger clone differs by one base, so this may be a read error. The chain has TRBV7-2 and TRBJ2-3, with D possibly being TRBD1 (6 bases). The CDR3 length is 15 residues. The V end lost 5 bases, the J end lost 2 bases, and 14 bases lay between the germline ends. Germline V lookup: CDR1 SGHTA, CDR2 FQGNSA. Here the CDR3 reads CASSPFQGPTDTQYF. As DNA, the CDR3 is TGTGCCAGCAGCCCTTTTCAGGGGCCCACAGATACGCAGTATTTT.

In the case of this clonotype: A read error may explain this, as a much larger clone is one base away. The DNA of the CDR3 is TGTGCCACCATTGGGGAAAGCGGGGTGTTCGATACGCAGTATTTT. Its translation: CATIGESGVFDTQYF. The rearrangement links TRBV24-1 to TRBJ2-3; 7 nucleotides agree with TRBD2. Germline assignment: CDR1 KGHDR and CDR2 SFDVKD. V shed 8 bases, J shed 6 bases, and the junction held 13 bases outside the gene matches. This CDR3 is 15 amino acids long.

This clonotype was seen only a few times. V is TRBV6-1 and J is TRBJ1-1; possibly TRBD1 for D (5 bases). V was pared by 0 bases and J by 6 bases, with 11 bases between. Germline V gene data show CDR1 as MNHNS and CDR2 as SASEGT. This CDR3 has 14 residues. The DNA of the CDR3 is TGTGCCAGCAGTGAAGCGGGGGGTGCCGCTGAAGCTTTCTTT. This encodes CASSEAGGAAEAFF.

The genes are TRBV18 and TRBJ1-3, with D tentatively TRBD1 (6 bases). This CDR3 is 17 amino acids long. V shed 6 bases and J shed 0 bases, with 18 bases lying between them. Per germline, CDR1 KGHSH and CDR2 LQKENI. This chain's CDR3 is CASSRTQGQSSGNTIYF. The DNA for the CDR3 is TGTGCCAGCTCTAGGACCCAAGGACAGTCCTCTGGAAACACCATATATTTT.

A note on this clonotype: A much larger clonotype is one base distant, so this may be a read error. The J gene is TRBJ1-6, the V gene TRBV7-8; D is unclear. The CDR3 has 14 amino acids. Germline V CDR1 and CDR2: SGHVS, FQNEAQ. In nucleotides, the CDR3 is TGTGCCAGCAGCTTTGTCGCGGATAATTCACCCCACCACTTT. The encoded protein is CASSFVADNSPHHF. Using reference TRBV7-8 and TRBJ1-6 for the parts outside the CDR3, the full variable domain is GAGVSQSPRYKVAKRGQDVALRCDPISGHVSLFWYQQALGQGPEFLTYFQNEAQLDKSGLPSDRFFAERPEGSVSTLKIQRTQQEDSAVYLCASSFVADNSPHHFGNGTRLTVT.